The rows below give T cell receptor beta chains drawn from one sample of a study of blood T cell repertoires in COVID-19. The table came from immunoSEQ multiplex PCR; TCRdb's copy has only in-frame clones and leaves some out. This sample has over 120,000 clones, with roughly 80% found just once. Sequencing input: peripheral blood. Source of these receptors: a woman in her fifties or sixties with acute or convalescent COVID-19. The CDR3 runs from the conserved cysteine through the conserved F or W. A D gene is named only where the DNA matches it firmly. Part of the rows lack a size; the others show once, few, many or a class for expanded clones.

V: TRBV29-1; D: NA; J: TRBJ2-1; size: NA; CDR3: CSVVLGGAGGSYNEQFF; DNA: TGCAGCGTTGTATTGGGGGGCGCAGGGGGATCCTACAATGAGCAGTTCTTC
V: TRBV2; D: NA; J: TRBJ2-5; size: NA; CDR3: CASKFRAQPQETQYF; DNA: TGTGCCAGCAAGTTCAGGGCGCAACCTCAAGAGACCCAGTACTTC
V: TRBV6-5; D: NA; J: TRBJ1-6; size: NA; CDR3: CASSYSVADNSPLHF; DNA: TGTGCCAGCAGTTACTCGGTAGCAGATAATTCACCCCTCCACTTT
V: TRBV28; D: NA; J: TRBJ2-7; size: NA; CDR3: CASSLYGVGYEQYF; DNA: TGTGCCAGCAGTTTATACGGAGTAGGCTACGAGCAGTACTTC
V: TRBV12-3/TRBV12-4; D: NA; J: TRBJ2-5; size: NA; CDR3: CATQGLETQYF; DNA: TGTGCCACCCAGGGGCTGGAGACCCAGTACTTC
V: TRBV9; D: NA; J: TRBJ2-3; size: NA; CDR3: CASSVGGSGVFADTQYF; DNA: TGTGCCAGCAGCGTAGGTGGGTCGGGAGTATTCGCAGATACGCAGTATTTT
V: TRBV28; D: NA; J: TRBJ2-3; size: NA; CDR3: CASSSALLPDTQYF; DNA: TGTGCCAGCAGTTCTGCCCTCCTACCAGATACGCAGTATTTT
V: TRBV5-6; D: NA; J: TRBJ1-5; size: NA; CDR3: CASSFSLRLTGCGPQHF; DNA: TGTGCCAGCAGCTTTAGTCTTCGTCTCACAGGGTGCGGGCCCCAGCATTTT
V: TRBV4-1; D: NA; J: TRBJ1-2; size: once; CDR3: CASSQDLPGYYGYTF; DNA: TGCGCCAGCAGCCAAGATTTGCCAGGGTACTATGGCTACACCTTC
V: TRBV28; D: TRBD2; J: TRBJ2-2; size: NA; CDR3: CASSSGTSGAGELFF; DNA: TGTGCCAGCAGTTCAGGGACGAGCGGGGCCGGGGAGCTGTTTTTT
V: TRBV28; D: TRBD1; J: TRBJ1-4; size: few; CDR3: CASSSPDRGREKLFF; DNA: TGTGCCAGCAGTTCCCCGGACAGGGGGAGAGAAAAACTGTTTTTT
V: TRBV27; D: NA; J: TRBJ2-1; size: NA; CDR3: CASSLGDQYNEQFF; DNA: TGTGCCAGCAGCTTAGGAGACCAATACAATGAGCAGTTCTTC
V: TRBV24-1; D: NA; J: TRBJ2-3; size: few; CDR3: CATSDPQGKGTDTQYF; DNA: TGTGCCACCAGTGACCCACAGGGAAAAGGCACAGATACGCAGTATTTT
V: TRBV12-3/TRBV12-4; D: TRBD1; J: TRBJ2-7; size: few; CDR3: CASSSTGGYEQYF; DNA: TGTGCCAGCAGTTCGACAGGGGGCTACGAGCAGTACTTC
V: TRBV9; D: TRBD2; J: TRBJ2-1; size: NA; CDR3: CASSAPGTTSYNEQFF; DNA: TGTGCCAGCAGCGCCCCCGGGACTACCTCCTACAATGAGCAGTTCTTC
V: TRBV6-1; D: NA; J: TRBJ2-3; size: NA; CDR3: CASSEDSMGDTDTQYF; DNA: TGTGCCAGCAGTGAAGACTCAATGGGAGACACAGATACGCAGTATTTT